This TCR beta chain stems from a study of neurological immune-mediated disorders. Study-wide points: The repertoires of 18 of 34 multiple sclerosis patients fell into one related-CDR3 cluster (a possible signature) under phylogenetic grouping.

Use was made of about 920,000 CD4+ or CD8+ T cells in sorted libraries. The length of the CDR3 is 15 residues. The V end was cut by 3 bases, the J end by 3 bases, with 12 bases between. Regarding this clonotype: Its specificity is unknown.

Every sequencing run produced over 160 million TCR-beta sequences, and the sequences from any one run covered 15-18 subjects. TCRdb re-called the 5' RACE reads with MiXCR, one entry per CDR3 protein. The sample includes under 11,000 distinct CDR3 sequences, about 22% of them seen just once. The sequenced sample was CD8+ T cells from blood. This clonotype was obtained from a woman between 35 and 50 years old with multiple sclerosis. The chain couples TRBV12-3 or TRBV12-4 to TRBJ2-1; D perhaps matches TRBD2 (5 bases). The CDR3 DNA is TGTGCCAGCAGTTTTGACTACCTTAGCTACAATGAGCAGTTCTTC. Protein product: CASSFDYLSYNEQFF.